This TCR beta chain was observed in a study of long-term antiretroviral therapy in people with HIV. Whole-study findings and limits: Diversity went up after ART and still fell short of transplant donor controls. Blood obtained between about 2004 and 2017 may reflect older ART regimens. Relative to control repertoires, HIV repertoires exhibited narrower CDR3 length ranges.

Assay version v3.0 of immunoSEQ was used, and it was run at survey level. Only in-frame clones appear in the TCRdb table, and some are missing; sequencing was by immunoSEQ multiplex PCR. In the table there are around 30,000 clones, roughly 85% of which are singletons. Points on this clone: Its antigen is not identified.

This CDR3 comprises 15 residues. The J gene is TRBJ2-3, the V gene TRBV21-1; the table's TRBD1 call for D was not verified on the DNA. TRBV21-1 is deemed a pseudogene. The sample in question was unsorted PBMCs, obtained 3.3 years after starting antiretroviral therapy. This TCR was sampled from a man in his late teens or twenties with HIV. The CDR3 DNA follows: TGTGCCAGCAGCACCGGACAGGGGGCAGAAGATACGCAGTATTTT. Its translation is CASSTGQGAEDTQYF.